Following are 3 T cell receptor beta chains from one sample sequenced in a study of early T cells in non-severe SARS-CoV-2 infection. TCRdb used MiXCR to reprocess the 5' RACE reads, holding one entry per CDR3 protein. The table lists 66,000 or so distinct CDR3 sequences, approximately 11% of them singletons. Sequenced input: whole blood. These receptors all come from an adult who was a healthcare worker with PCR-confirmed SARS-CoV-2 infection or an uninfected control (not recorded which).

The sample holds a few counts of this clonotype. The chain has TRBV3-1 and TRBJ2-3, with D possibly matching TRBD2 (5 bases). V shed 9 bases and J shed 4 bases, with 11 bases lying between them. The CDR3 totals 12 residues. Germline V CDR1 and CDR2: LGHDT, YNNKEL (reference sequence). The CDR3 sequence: CASRTGADTQYF. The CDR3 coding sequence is TGTGCCAGTCGCACCGGGGCAGATACGCAGTATTTT.

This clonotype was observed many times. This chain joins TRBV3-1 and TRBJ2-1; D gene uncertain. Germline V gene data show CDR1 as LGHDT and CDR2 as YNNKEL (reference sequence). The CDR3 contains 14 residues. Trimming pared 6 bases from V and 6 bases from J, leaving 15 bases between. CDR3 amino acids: CASRKRDAGNEQFF. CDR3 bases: TGTGCCAGCAGGAAAAGGGATGCAGGCAATGAGCAGTTCTTC.

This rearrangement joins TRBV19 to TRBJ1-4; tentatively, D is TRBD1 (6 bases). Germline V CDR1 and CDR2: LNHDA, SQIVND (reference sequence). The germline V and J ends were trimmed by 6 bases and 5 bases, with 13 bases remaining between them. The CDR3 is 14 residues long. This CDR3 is CASSTGTPNEKLFF. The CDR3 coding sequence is TGTGCCAGTAGCACCGGGACACCCAATGAAAAACTGTTTTTT. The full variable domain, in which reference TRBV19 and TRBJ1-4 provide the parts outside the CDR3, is DGGITQSPKYLFRKEGQNVTLSCEQNLNHDAMYWYRQDPGQGLRLIYYSQIVNDFQKGDIAEGYSVSREKKESFPLTVTSAQKNPTAFYLCASSTGTPNEKLFFGSGTQLSVL.